Listed below are T cell receptor beta chains from one sample, sequenced in a study of cytomegalovirus exposure and HLA in healthy donors. Sequenced by immunoSEQ multiplex PCR; TCRdb stores in-frame clones only, minus some. The table has about 95,000 clones, roughly 82% seen once. The sequenced sample was PBMCs. These receptors were obtained from a man aged 25-40 years in good health and CMV-seropositive. Each CDR3 is given with its conserved first and last residue. The order of the fields is V gene, CDR3 protein.

TRBV30 | CAWSVPPNTGSSYEQYF
TRBV5-4 | CASSRPPLAGDEQFF
TRBV9 | CASSVGASGYSYNEQFF
TRBV10-3 | CAISENQDSRHGYTF
TRBV19 | CASTIQASRTGELFF
TRBV6-5 | CATGTGAYTGELFF
TRBV28 | CASSLSISGRSQYF
TRBV6-4 | CASSTIAGSGANVLTF
TRBV5-1 | CASSLAQDQPQHF
TRBV5-1 | CASSLGEGGYTF
TRBV27 | CATTSSYEQYF
TRBV6-4 | CASSGQSTDTQYF
TRBV5-5 | CASSRGETGGQGAQYF
TRBV7-2 | CASSSTGNNEQFF
TRBV28 | CASKDRVRQYF
TRBV4-1 | CASSQVEGTSEDTGELFF
TRBV29-1 | CSVWTGSTEAFF
TRBV19 | CASAGTVTYEQYF
TRBV27 | CASSHRTGGITGELFF
TRBV11-2 | CASSLVWDTSYEQYF
TRBV15 | CATSRDRGSGNQPQHF
TRBV27 | CASTPLAEIAKNIQYF
TRBV7-9 | CASSPPQGNYGYTF
TRBV5-1 | CASSGLPDTEAFF
TRBV15 | CATSRDPPNRNTGELFF
TRBV30 | CAWKDRELFSYEQYF
TRBV19 | CASSTGQGKYEQYF
TRBV27 | CASSLFQTGPGRNQPQHF
TRBV6-5 | CASSYSKAGGGETQYF
TRBV11-2 | CASSLQGPQYF
TRBV28 | CASSPPTGTGYTF
TRBV7-8 | CASSLVSAGSYNEQFF
TRBV9 | CASSPRGGSLRAQETQYF